These 26 T cell receptor beta chains share one sample of origin, sequenced in a study of T-cell memory formation after mild COVID-19. TCRdb re-called the 5' RACE reads through MiXCR, storing one row per CDR3 protein. Found here are around 420,000 distinct CDR3 sequences, approximately 25% of them singletons; the top ten hold 7.5% to 10%. The sample was PBMCs or a T cell subset sorted from them (not recorded which). Receptor source: an adult woman who had mild COVID-19 (a few samples of this study predate the infection). Cell type and time point are not known.

In its sample, this clonotype was seen a few times. J is TRBJ2-6 and V is TRBV7-4; no clear D. The V end lost 1 base, the J end lost 2 bases, and 15 bases lay between the germline ends. The length of the CDR3 is 18 residues. Germline V lookup: CDR1 SGHVT, CDR2 SQSDAQ. This CDR3 is CASSLDFDTMTGANVLTF. The CDR3 nucleotides are TGTGCCAGCAGCTTAGACTTTGACACCATGACTGGGGCCAACGTCCTGACTTTC. The full variable domain, in which reference TRBV7-4 and TRBJ2-6 provide the parts outside the CDR3, is GAGVSQSPRYKVAKRGRDVALRCDSISGHVTLYWYRQTLGQGSEVLTYSQSDAQRDKSGRPSGRFSAERPERSVSTLKIQRTEQGDSAVYLCASSLDFDTMTGANVLTFGAGSRLTVL.

The chain recombines TRBV19 with TRBJ2-7; 7 bases map to TRBD1. V lost 6 bases, J lost 6 bases, and 8 bases stayed unmatched. CDR3 length: 13 amino acids. Germline loops: CDR1 LNHDA, CDR2 SQIVND (reference sequence). CDR3 loop: CASSLTGIGEQYF. CDR3 DNA: TGTGCCAGTAGCCTGACAGGGATTGGCGAGCAGTACTTC.

The genes are TRBV5-1 and TRBJ1-5; D is unresolved. Germline V gene lookup returns CDR1 SGHRS and CDR2 YFSETQ. There are 16 residues in the CDR3. The germline V and J ends were trimmed by 2 bases and 0 bases, with 12 bases remaining between them. This chain's CDR3 is CASSLMPANSNQPQHF. The CDR3 DNA is TGCGCCAGCAGCTTAATGCCGGCTAATAGCAATCAGCCCCAGCATTTT.

The sample holds a few counts of this clonotype. The rearrangement links TRBV29-1 to TRBJ1-1; D is unresolved. This CDR3 is 13 amino acids long. The V end lost 6 bases, the J end lost 1 base, and 12 bases lay between the germline ends. Looked up from germline, CDR1 is SQVTM and CDR2 is ANQGSEA. The CDR3 DNA follows: TGCAGCGTGGTGACACCTCCGAACACTGAAGCTTTCTTT. Translating it yields CSVVTPPNTEAFF.

The chain links TRBV6-5 to TRBJ2-5; 8 bases line up with TRBD1. The CDR3 is 17 residues long. Germline CDR1 reads MNHEY; CDR2 reads SVGAGI. The V segment lost 2 bases and the J segment 2 bases; nucleotides outside the gene matches: 10. The CDR3 is CASSYTLADRDQETQYF. CDR3 DNA sequence: TGTGCCAGCAGTTACACTCTTGCGGACAGGGATCAAGAGACCCAGTACTTC.

The table lists this clonotype with a few counts. This sequence joins TRBV7-8 and TRBJ2-7; 8 nucleotides match TRBD1. This CDR3 has 15 amino acids. In germline, CDR1 is SGHVS, CDR2 FQNEAQ. V was pared by 5 bases and J by 0 bases, with 6 bases of the junction left unmatched. The CDR3 coding sequence is TGTGCCAGCAGCCCCAGGGGGCGACGCTCCTACGAGCAGTACTTC. Its protein product is CASSPRGRRSYEQYF.

In this sample, this clonotype turned up once. The chain carries TRBV11-2 and TRBJ2-1; 8 bases agree with TRBD1. This CDR3 region has 16 residues. Germline V gives CDR1 SGHAT, CDR2 FQNNGV. V lost 4 bases, J lost 2 bases, and 7 bases stayed unmatched. In DNA form, the CDR3 reads TGTGCCAGCAGCTCCGGACCAGGGGGCCCCTACAATGAGCAGTTCTTC. Its translation is CASSSGPGGPYNEQFF. Variable domain in full (rest from reference TRBV11-2 and TRBJ2-1): EAGVAQSPRYKIIEKRQSVAFWCNPISGHATLYWYQQILGQGPKLLIQFQNNGVVDDSQLPKDRFSAERLKGVDSTLKIQPAKLEDSAVYLCASSSGPGGPYNEQFFGPGTRLTVL.

The J gene is TRBJ2-1, the V gene TRBV24-1; possible D gene TRBD2, 5 bases. With 9 bases removed from V and 1 base from J, the gap between germline ends came to 12 bases. Germline-derived CDR1 and CDR2 are KGHDR and SFDVKD. The CDR3 length is 14 residues. CDR3 sequence (DNA): TGTGCCACCGCCGGACTTAATTCCTACAATGAGCAGTTCTTC. Amino acid sequence: CATAGLNSYNEQFF.

This chain's CDR3 is CSVGQGGHAFF. The CDR3 DNA is TGCAGCGTTGGACAGGGGGGACATGCTTTCTTT. This chain links TRBV29-1 with TRBJ1-1; 9 nucleotides line up with TRBD1. The germline V gene has CDR1 SQVTM and CDR2 ANQGSEA. The CDR3 covers 11 residues. The junction had 5 bases not matched to a gene; V was cut back by 4 bases and J by 11 bases. Drawing the rest from reference TRBV29-1 and TRBJ1-1, the complete variable domain is SAVISQKPSRDICQRGTSLTIQCQVDSQVTMMFWYRQQPGQSLTLIATANQGSEATYESGFVIDKFPISRPNLTFSTLTVSNMSPEDSSIYLCSVGQGGHAFFGQGTRLTVV.

This chain connects TRBV4-1 to TRBJ2-7, with 7 nucleotides matching TRBD2. This CDR3 is built from 16 residues. From germline, CDR1 is MGHRA and CDR2 YSYEKL. With 1 base clipped from V and 0 bases from J, the junction kept 6 bases outside the gene matches. The CDR3 DNA reads as TGCGCCAGCAGCCAAGTCCGGGGGGTTAGCTCCTACGAGCAGTACTTC. Protein product: CASSQVRGVSSYEQYF.

This chain links TRBV7-6 with TRBJ2-1, with D hard to call. The CDR3 covers 11 residues. The V end was cut by 5 bases, the J end by 5 bases, with 4 bases between. The V gene's germline CDR1 is SGHVS and CDR2 FNYEAQ. CDR3 sequence: CASSHNNEQFF. The CDR3 DNA is TGTGCCAGCAGCCATAACAATGAGCAGTTCTTC.

The J gene is TRBJ1-1, the V gene TRBV15; D call uncertain. The CDR3 runs 13 residues. Trimming cost V 7 bases and J 0 bases, with 9 bases left between them. Germline-derived CDR1 and CDR2 are LNHNV and YYDKDF (reference sequence). CDR3 nucleotides: TGTGCCACCACACCGGGGATGAACACTGAAGCTTTCTTT. This gives the protein CATTPGMNTEAFF.

The J gene is TRBJ1-1, the V gene TRBV6-5, with D unresolved. Germline V lookup: CDR1 MNHEY, CDR2 SVGAGI. V was trimmed by 4 bases and J by 6 bases, leaving 9 bases between them. The CDR3 is 12 amino acids. For the CDR3, the DNA is TGTGCCAGCAGTTCCTTAGGTGCTGAAGCTTTCTTT. It encodes CASSSLGAEAFF.

This clonotype came up a few times. This chain joins TRBV11-2 and TRBJ1-5; D unresolved. CDR1 and CDR2 (germline): SGHAT, FQNNGV. This CDR3 has 16 residues. Trimming cost V 1 base and J 0 bases, with 10 bases left between them. CDR3 sequence: CASSLGNRVSNQPQHF. The CDR3 region has the DNA TGTGCCAGCAGCTTAGGGAATCGGGTTAGCAATCAGCCCCAGCATTTT. Full variable domain (outside the CDR3, taken from reference TRBV11-2 and TRBJ1-5): EAGVAQSPRYKIIEKRQSVAFWCNPISGHATLYWYQQILGQGPKLLIQFQNNGVVDDSQLPKDRFSAERLKGVDSTLKIQPAKLEDSAVYLCASSLGNRVSNQPQHFGDGTRLSIL.

The rearrangement uses TRBV6-5 and TRBJ1-2; 7 bases are a match to TRBD1. V gave up 6 bases and J gave up 8 bases; unmatched junction bases: 9. The CDR3 sequence is 13 residues long. CDR1 and CDR2 from the germline V gene are MNHEY and SVGAGI. The CDR3 region has the DNA TGTGCCAGCAGCCTAACAGGGGAATCCGGCTACACCTTC. Its protein is CASSLTGESGYTF.

The rearrangement links TRBV13 to TRBJ2-5; no clear D. V lost 2 bases, J lost 0 bases, and 4 bases lay in between. The CDR3 consists of 13 residues. Germline values: CDR1 PRHDT, CDR2 FYEKMQ (reference sequence). The CDR3 here is CASSLSHQETQYF. Here the CDR3 DNA reads TGTGCCAGCAGCTTAAGTCACCAAGAGACCCAGTACTTC.

This clonotype appeared a single time. This chain uses TRBV5-6 with TRBJ2-7; tentatively, D is TRBD2 (5 bases). Germline values: CDR1 SGHDT, CDR2 YYEEEE. Trimming stripped 5 bases from V and 1 base from J, with 10 bases between. CDR3 size: 13 residues. The CDR3 nucleotides are TGTGCCAGCAGACCCGCGGGTTCCTACGAGCAGTACTTC. Its protein is CASRPAGSYEQYF.

This sequence joins TRBV14 and TRBJ2-7; D may match TRBD1 or TRBD2 (5 bases each). Between the trimmed V and J ends, which lost 3 bases and 0 bases, there was a span of 15 bases. Germline CDR1 is SGHDN and CDR2 is FVKESK. This CDR3 contains 16 residues. CDR3 DNA: TGTGCCAGCAGCCAGGAGTGGGGGACCCACTCCTACGAGCAGTACTTC. This gives the protein CASSQEWGTHSYEQYF.

The genes are TRBV6-5 and TRBJ1-6, with 9 bases aligning to TRBD1. Germline V CDR1 and CDR2: MNHEY, SVGAGI. V shed 6 bases, J shed 7 bases, and the junction held 13 bases outside the gene matches. The CDR3 is 17 amino acids. CDR3 sequence reads: CASSYSGTGMRNSPLHF. The CDR3 nucleotides are TGTGCCAGCAGCTACAGCGGGACAGGGATGCGGAATTCACCCCTCCACTTT.

The CDR3 loop reads CASSEAYTYNEQFF. DNA for the CDR3: TGTGCCAGCAGTGAAGCGTACACCTACAATGAGCAGTTCTTC. This sequence joins TRBV6-1 and TRBJ2-1; no clear D gene. The length of the CDR3 is 14 residues. Germline-derived CDR1 and CDR2 are MNHNS and SASEGT. Trimming pared 0 bases from V and 2 bases from J, leaving 5 bases between.

The sample holds a few counts of this clonotype. The chain carries TRBV20-1 and TRBJ1-2; the match to TRBD1 covers 8 bases. This CDR3 has 13 amino acids. Germline V lookup: CDR1 DFQATT, CDR2 SNEGSKA (reference sequence). V trimming: 2 bases; J trimming: 4 bases; junction bases outside the gene matches: 3. The CDR3 spells CSARTGGAYGYTF. CDR3 DNA: TGCAGTGCTAGAACAGGGGGAGCCTATGGCTACACCTTC.

This clonotype appeared a few times. The gene calls are TRBV6-2 or TRBV6-3 and TRBJ2-7, with TRBD1 identical over 7 bases. CDR1 is MNHEY, CDR2 SVGEGT, per germline. The CDR3 is 11 amino acids. The J segment lost 7 bases and the V segment lost 5 bases, leaving 2 bases of the junction unmatched. The CDR3 DNA reads as TGTGCCAGCAGTGACAGGGTGGAGCAGTACTTC. Amino acids: CASSDRVEQYF.

The rearrangement uses TRBV21-1 and TRBJ1-5; the table assigns TRBD1, which was not confirmed against the DNA. TRBV21-1 is assigned pseudogene status. The CDR3 sequence is 16 residues long. The CDR3 nucleotides are TGTGCCAGCAGCAAAGCGCACCTCAGGGGTAGAGAGCCCCAGCATTTT. Translated, it gives CASSKAHLRGREPQHF.

This clonotype has only a few counts. The chain couples TRBV7-2 to TRBJ2-1; D tentatively reads TRBD1 or TRBD2 (5 bases each). V was trimmed by 1 base and J by 0 bases, leaving 10 bases between them. This CDR3 is 16 amino acids long. CDR1 and CDR2 (germline): SGHTA, FQGNSA. The CDR3 spells CASSLGAGTSYNEQFF. CDR3 coding DNA: TGTGCCAGCAGCTTAGGTGCAGGGACCTCCTACAATGAGCAGTTCTTC. Full variable domain (outside the CDR3, taken from reference TRBV7-2 and TRBJ2-1): GAGVSQSPSNKVTEKGKDVELRCDPISGHTALYWYRQSLGQGLEFLIYFQGNSAPDKSGLPSDRFSAERTGGSVSTLTIQRTQQEDSAVYLCASSLGAGTSYNEQFFGPGTRLTVL.

This clonotype has a handful of counts. The chain combines TRBV24-1 with TRBJ1-1; D not certain. Germline CDR1 is KGHDR and CDR2 is SFDVKD. The CDR3 runs 12 residues. Trimming pared 7 bases from V and 4 bases from J, leaving 9 bases between. The CDR3 sequence: CATSRFGTEAFF. CDR3 DNA sequence: TGTGCCACCAGCAGGTTTGGCACTGAAGCTTTCTTT.

This clonotype appeared a few times. V usage is TRBV29-1 and J usage is TRBJ1-2; D unclear. Germline values: CDR1 SQVTM, CDR2 ANQGSEA. CDR3 size: 13 residues. Trimming shortened V by 7 bases and J by 0 bases, and 12 bases separated the two germline ends. The CDR3 region is CSAKRDSNYGYTF. DNA of the CDR3: TGCAGCGCAAAAAGGGATTCTAACTATGGCTACACCTTC.